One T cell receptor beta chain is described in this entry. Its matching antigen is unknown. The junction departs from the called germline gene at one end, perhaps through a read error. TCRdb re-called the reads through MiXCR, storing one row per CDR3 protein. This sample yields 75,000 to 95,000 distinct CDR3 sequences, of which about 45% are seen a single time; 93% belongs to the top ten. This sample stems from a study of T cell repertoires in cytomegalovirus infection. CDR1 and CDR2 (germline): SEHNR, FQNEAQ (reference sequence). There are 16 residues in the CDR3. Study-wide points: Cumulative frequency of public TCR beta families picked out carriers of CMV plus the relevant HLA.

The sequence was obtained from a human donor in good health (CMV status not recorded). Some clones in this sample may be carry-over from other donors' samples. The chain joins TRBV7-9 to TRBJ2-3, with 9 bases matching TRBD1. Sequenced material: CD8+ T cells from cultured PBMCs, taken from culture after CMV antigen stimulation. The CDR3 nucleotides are TGTGCCAGCAGATTAGCCGGGACAGGGCCCGCAGATACGCAGTATTTT. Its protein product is CASRLAGTGPADTQYF.